This TCR beta chain was captured in a study of blood T cell repertoires in COVID-19. Across the whole study: The analysed material was cDNA or gDNA that came from T cells, B-cell-depleted T cells, or PBMCs.

In the original workflow: How many nucleated cells were present was estimated from reference gene primer amplification. Produced via immunoSEQ multiplex PCR; TCRdb's table is partial and in-frame only. Clonal size and the V and J genes are those of that table, whereas D and trimming came from the DNA. The table shows around 62,000 clones, with around 85% occurring only once. Worth noting for this clone: The sample holds other DNA sequences that translate to the same CDR3.

Sequencing was carried out using peripheral blood. The receptor's source is a man aged 50 to 59 with acute or convalescent COVID-19.

The DNA for the CDR3 is TGTGCCAGCAGCTTAGACAGCTCTGGAAACACCATATATTTT. Translated, it gives CASSLDSSGNTIYF. The J gene is TRBJ1-3, the V gene TRBV11-2; unclear D gene. CDR1 is SGHAT, CDR2 FQNNGV, per germline. The CDR3 has 14 residues. Trimming cost V 0 bases and J 0 bases, with 3 bases left between them.